These 3 T cell receptor beta chains share one sample of origin, sequenced in a study of blood T cell repertoires in COVID-19. Assay: immunoSEQ multiplex PCR; the TCRdb copy retains only in-frame clones and omits some. This repertoire shows under 85,000 clones, roughly 84% found once; its top ten account for 3.5% to 4%. Sequenced input: peripheral blood. Every receptor here comes from a man in his fifties with acute or convalescent COVID-19.

This clone has just a few counts. The rearrangement joins TRBV28 to TRBJ2-7; TRBD1 matches at 8 bases. The CDR3 has 14 amino acids. V shed 4 bases, J shed 3 bases, and the junction held 5 bases outside the gene matches. Germline assignment: CDR1 MDHEN and CDR2 SYDVKM. The DNA for the CDR3 is TGTGCCAGCAGTTCGGGACAGGCTTTCTACGAGCAGTACTTC. It translates to CASSSGQAFYEQYF.

The V call is TRBV5-4, the J call TRBJ2-1; 8 bases map to TRBD2. CDR3 length: 16 residues. Germline-derived CDR1 and CDR2 are SGHNT and YYREEE (reference sequence). The V and J ends lost 0 bases and 5 bases, in that order; junction bases with no gene match: 7. The CDR3 spells CASSLVPGGPHNEQFF. Here the CDR3 DNA reads TGTGCCAGCAGCTTGGTTCCGGGAGGGCCCCACAATGAGCAGTTCTTC.

The DNA of the CDR3 is TGTGCCAGCAGTGTTTCGACTAGCGGGAGAGGGTATGAGCAGTTCTTC. Amino acid sequence: CASSVSTSGRGYEQFF. This sequence joins TRBV2 and TRBJ2-1; 12 positions match TRBD2. Trimming at V came to 4 bases and at J to 8 bases, leaving 9 bases not matched to a gene. The CDR3 has 16 residues. The V gene's germline CDR1 is SNHLY and CDR2 FYNNEI.